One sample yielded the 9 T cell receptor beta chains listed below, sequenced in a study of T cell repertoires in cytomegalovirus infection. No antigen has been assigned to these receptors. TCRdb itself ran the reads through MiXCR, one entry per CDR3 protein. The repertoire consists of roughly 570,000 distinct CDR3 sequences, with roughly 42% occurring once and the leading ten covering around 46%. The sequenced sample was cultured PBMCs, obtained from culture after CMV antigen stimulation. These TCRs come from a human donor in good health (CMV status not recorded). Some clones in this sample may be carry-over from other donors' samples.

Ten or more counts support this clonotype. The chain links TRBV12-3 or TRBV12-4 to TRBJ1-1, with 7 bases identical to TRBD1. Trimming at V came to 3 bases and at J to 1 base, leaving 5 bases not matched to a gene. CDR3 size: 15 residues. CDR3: CASSFAGGRNTEAFF. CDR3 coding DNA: TGTGCCAGCAGTTTCGCAGGGGGGCGGAACACTGAAGCTTTCTTT.

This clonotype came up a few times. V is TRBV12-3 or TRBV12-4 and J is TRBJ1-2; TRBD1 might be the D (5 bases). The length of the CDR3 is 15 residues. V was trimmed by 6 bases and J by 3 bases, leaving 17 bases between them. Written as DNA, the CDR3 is TGTGCCAGCAGGGAGGGGTCAGGGAATTACTATGGCTACACCTTC. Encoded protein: CASREGSGNYYGYTF.

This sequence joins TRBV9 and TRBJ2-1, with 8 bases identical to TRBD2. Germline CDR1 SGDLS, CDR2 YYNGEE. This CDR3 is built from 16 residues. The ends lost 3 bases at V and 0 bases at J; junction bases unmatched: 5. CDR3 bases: TGTGCCAGCAGCGCGTCCGGGACTAGCTCCTACAATGAGCAGTTCTTC. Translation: CASSASGTSSYNEQFF.

CDR3 sequence: CASSWTGVGGTGELFF. The CDR3 DNA reads as TGTGCCAGCAGCTGGACAGGGGTGGGGGGCACCGGGGAGCTGTTTTTT. The chain employs TRBV7-2 and TRBJ2-2; TRBD1 matches 9 bases. The CDR3 contains 16 residues. Germline lookup yields CDR1 SGHTA and CDR2 FQGNSA. V shed 4 bases and J 4 bases; nucleotides not matched to a gene: 7.

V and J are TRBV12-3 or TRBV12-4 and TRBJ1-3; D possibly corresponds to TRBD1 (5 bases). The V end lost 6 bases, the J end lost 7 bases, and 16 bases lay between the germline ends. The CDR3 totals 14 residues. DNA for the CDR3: TGTGCCAGCAGACCGGGACCGTCGAGGAACACCATATATTTT. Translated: CASRPGPSRNTIYF.

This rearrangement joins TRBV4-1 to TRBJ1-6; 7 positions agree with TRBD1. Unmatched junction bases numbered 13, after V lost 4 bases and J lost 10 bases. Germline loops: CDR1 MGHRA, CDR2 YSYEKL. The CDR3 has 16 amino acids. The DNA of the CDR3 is TGCGCCAGCAGCCGACCGGGGGGACAGTCGGGGTCACCCCTCCACTTT. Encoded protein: CASSRPGGQSGSPLHF.

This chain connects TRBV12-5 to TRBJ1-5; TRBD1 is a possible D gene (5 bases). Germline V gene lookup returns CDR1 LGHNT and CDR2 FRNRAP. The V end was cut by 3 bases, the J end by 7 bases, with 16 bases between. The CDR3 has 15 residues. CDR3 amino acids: CASGFPPGAPQPQHF. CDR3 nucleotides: TGTGCTAGTGGTTTCCCCCCCGGGGCCCCACAGCCCCAGCATTTT.

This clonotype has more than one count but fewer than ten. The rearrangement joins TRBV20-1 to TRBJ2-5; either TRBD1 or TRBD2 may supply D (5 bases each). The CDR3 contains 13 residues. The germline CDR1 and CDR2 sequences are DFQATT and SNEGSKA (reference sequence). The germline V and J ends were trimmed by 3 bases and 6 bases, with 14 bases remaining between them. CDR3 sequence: CSASMGEGQTQYF. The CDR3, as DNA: TGCAGTGCTAGTATGGGCGAGGGGCAGACCCAGTACTTC.

DNA of the CDR3: TGTGCTAGTGGTTTGGATCGGGGTAGGAATTCACCCCTCCACTTT. It specifies CASGLDRGRNSPLHF. This chain uses TRBV12-5 with TRBJ1-6; D gene uncertain. Germline values: CDR1 LGHNT, CDR2 FRNRAP. The CDR3 sequence is 15 residues long. Trimming stripped 1 base from V and 7 bases from J, with 11 bases between.